Below are 28 T cell receptor beta chains sequenced from a single sample in a study of T cells in tuberculosis. Cells were sorted from thawed PBMC rested overnight and stained with GMM-loaded CD1B tetramer, viability dye and anti-CD3. The lipid loaded on the CD1B tetramers was C32 glucose monomycolate from Rhodococcus equi. Some clones are missing from TCRdb's copy, which holds only in-frame ones; the method was immunoSEQ multiplex PCR. There are about 88,000 clones in the sample; approximately 90% occur only once, and around 2% lies in the top ten. Sequenced: CD1b-GMM tetramer-negative cells sorted from PBMCs. These receptors were taken from an adult woman with latent tuberculosis.

The genes are TRBV6-1 and TRBJ2-7, with a weak D call TRBD1 (6 bases). Germline CDR1 MNHNS, CDR2 SASEGT. The CDR3 runs to 14 residues. V dropped 2 bases and J dropped 2 bases, with 10 bases sitting between them. In DNA, the CDR3 is TGTGCCAGCAGTGAACCCGGACAGACCTACGAGCAGTACTTC. It is translated as CASSEPGQTYEQYF.

The chain carries TRBV28 and TRBJ2-7; 8 positions agree with TRBD2. The length of the CDR3 is 13 residues. Germline loops: CDR1 MDHEN, CDR2 SYDVKM. Germline trimming cut 3 bases from V and 7 bases from J; bases unmatched to any gene: 5. The CDR3 DNA reads as TGTGCCAGCAGTTTCCAGCGGGGGCTAGAGCAGTACTTC. Its protein is CASSFQRGLEQYF.

The V and J genes are TRBV13 and TRBJ2-5; D is perhaps TRBD2 (6 bases). This CDR3 has 16 amino acids. Trimming took 5 bases from V and 0 from J, leaving 16 bases between them. CDR1 and CDR2 (germline): PRHDT, FYEKMQ (reference sequence). Here the CDR3 reads CASSKFSGLHQETQYF. The DNA of the CDR3 is TGTGCCAGCAGCAAATTTTCGGGACTCCACCAAGAGACCCAGTACTTC.

The chain carries TRBV2 and TRBJ1-2; D remains unclear. CDR3 length: 12 amino acids. CDR1 and CDR2 from the germline V gene are SNHLY and FYNNEI. The ends were cut back, 6 bases at V and 7 bases at J, with 12 bases in the middle. This CDR3 is CASSREGGGYTF. In DNA form, the CDR3 reads TGTGCCAGCAGCCGGGAGGGCGGTGGCTACACCTTC.

J is TRBJ1-2 and V is TRBV4-1; TRBD1 matches 8 bases. The CDR3 is made up of 17 amino acids. From germline, CDR1 is MGHRA and CDR2 YSYEKL. The J segment lost 6 bases and the V segment lost 4 bases, leaving 16 bases of the junction unmatched. CDR3 sequence: CASSPHPTGDNADGYTF. As DNA, the CDR3 is TGCGCCAGCAGCCCCCACCCGACAGGGGATAATGCGGATGGCTACACCTTC.

In its sample, this clone was seen a few times. The rearrangement uses TRBV27 and TRBJ1-4; 8 bases agree with TRBD1. In germline, CDR1 is MNHEY, CDR2 SMNVEV (reference sequence). This CDR3 spans 15 amino acids. Trimming removed 6 bases from V and 10 bases from J; junction bases left unmatched: 13. CDR3 coding DNA: TGTGCCAGCAGCGGGGCAGGGGGCATTCTTGGAAAACTGTTTTTT. Protein product: CASSGAGGILGKLFF.

The gene calls are TRBV10-2 and TRBJ1-6; D perhaps matches TRBD1 (6 bases). Germline V gene sequence: CDR1 WSHSY, CDR2 SAAADI. This CDR3 has 16 amino acids. Trimming took 2 bases from V and 6 from J, leaving 14 bases between them. The CDR3 sequence: CASSELPGEGNSPLHF. CDR3 in DNA: TGCGCCAGCAGTGAGCTTCCAGGGGAGGGTAATTCACCCCTCCACTTT.

V is TRBV19 and J is TRBJ2-6; 7 nucleotides align to TRBD1. The CDR3 covers 18 residues. Per the germline V gene, CDR1 is LNHDA and CDR2 is SQIVND (reference sequence). Trimming removed 7 bases from V and 0 bases from J; junction bases left unmatched: 12. CDR3 in amino acids: CASIIYGTALSGANVLTF. The CDR3 DNA follows: TGTGCCAGTATCATCTACGGGACAGCGCTCTCTGGGGCCAACGTCCTGACTTTC. The full variable domain, its missing parts supplied by reference TRBV19 and TRBJ2-6, is DGGITQSPKYLFRKEGQNVTLSCEQNLNHDAMYWYRQDPGQGLRLIYYSQIVNDFQKGDIAEGYSVSREKKESFPLTVTSAQKNPTAFYLCASIIYGTALSGANVLTFGAGSRLTVL.

V usage is TRBV5-1 and J usage is TRBJ2-5, with 10 bases lining up with TRBD2. The CDR3 totals 15 residues. The V gene end was trimmed by 5 bases and the J gene end by 5 bases; junction bases not matched to a gene: 9. From germline, CDR1 is SGHRS and CDR2 YFSETQ. The CDR3 here is CASSLRGTSVETQYF. CDR3 nucleotide sequence: TGCGCCAGCAGTCTCAGAGGGACTAGCGTCGAGACCCAGTACTTC.

The chain links TRBV5-1 to TRBJ2-3; D not resolved. V was trimmed by 0 bases and J by 2 bases, leaving 7 bases between them. The CDR3 sequence is 14 residues long. CDR1 is SGHRS and CDR2 is YFSETQ in the germline V gene. The DNA of the CDR3 is TGCGCCAGCAGCTTGGAATCCTACACAGATACGCAGTATTTT. It encodes CASSLESYTDTQYF.

V and J are TRBV4-3 and TRBJ1-2; TRBD1 matches at 7 bases. The germline gives CDR1 LGHNA, CDR2 YSLEER. The V segment lost 0 bases and the J segment 2 bases; nucleotides outside the gene matches: 6. The CDR3 length is 16 residues. Here the CDR3 DNA reads TGCGCCAGCAGCCAAGAGGACGGAGGGGGCAACTATGGCTACACCTTC. This encodes CASSQEDGGGNYGYTF.

The J gene is TRBJ2-7, the V gene TRBV4-1, with D maybe TRBD1 (6 bases). Germline loops: CDR1 MGHRA, CDR2 YSYEKL. The V and J ends lost 3 bases and 4 bases respectively, with 13 bases between them. This CDR3 comprises 14 residues. CDR3 residues: CASSQTSGVYEQYV. CDR3 sequence (DNA): TGCGCCAGCAGCCAGACCTCAGGGGTTTACGAGCAGTACGTC.

This chain uses TRBV21-1 with TRBJ1-4; the D call in the table, TRBD1, was not verified against the DNA. TRBV21-1 corresponds to a pseudogene. CDR3 size: 14 residues. The CDR3: CASSKGRVGEKLFF. The CDR3 DNA reads as TGTGCCAGCAGCAAGGGCAGGGTTGGTGAAAAACTGTTTTTT.

This clone was observed a single time. The chain recombines TRBV6-1 with TRBJ2-1, with TRBD1 as a possible D gene (6 bases). The CDR3 is 15 residues long. The germline V and J ends were trimmed by 3 bases and 2 bases, with 11 bases remaining between them. Germline V gene lookup returns CDR1 MNHNS and CDR2 SASEGT. CDR3: CASSEVGAAYNEQFF. As DNA, the CDR3 is TGTGCCAGCAGTGAGGTGGGGGCGGCCTACAATGAGCAGTTCTTC.

CDR3 bases: TGCGCCAGCAGGACCGGGACTTCAGTCGGCTACACCTTC. Translating it yields CASRTGTSVGYTF. The J gene is TRBJ1-2, the V gene TRBV5-1; D perhaps matches TRBD1 (5 bases). The length of the CDR3 is 13 residues. The germline gives CDR1 SGHRS, CDR2 YFSETQ. V was trimmed by 5 bases and J by 8 bases, leaving 16 bases between them.

This chain uses TRBV4-3 with TRBJ2-1, with D hard to call. CDR1 and CDR2 (germline): LGHNA, YSLEER. The CDR3 is made up of 15 amino acids. Trimming left V 0 bases short and J 6 bases short, with 12 bases between. For the CDR3, the DNA is TGCGCCAGCAGCCAAGAGCTTCTCCGCGGCAATGAGCAGTTCTTC. Translating it yields CASSQELLRGNEQFF.

The chain is built from TRBV15 and TRBJ1-2; tentative D call: TRBD1 (6 bases). This CDR3 region has 15 residues. Trimming stripped 0 bases from V and 7 bases from J, with 15 bases between. From germline, CDR1 is LNHNV and CDR2 YYDKDF (reference sequence). The CDR3 reads CATSREARGAVGYTF. The CDR3 DNA sequence: TGTGCCACCAGCAGAGAGGCGCGGGGGGCGGTTGGCTACACCTTC.

Points on this clone: An end of the junction does not agree with germline; a read error may underlie this. This chain uses TRBV9 with TRBJ1-2; the match to TRBD1 covers 12 bases. The CDR3 spans 18 residues. CDR1 SGDLS and CDR2 YYNGEE come from the germline V gene. For the CDR3, the DNA is TGTGCCAGCAGCGTCAAGGGTTGGGACAGGGGGCGGCGGAGGCTCTACGCCTTC. This translates into CASSVKGWDRGRRRLYAF. Drawing the rest from reference TRBV9 and TRBJ1-2, the complete variable domain is DSGVTQTPKHLITATGQRVTLRCSPRSGDLSVYWYQQSLDQGLQFLIQYYNGEERAKGNILERFSAQQFPDLHSELNLSSLELGDSALYFCASSVKGWDRGRRRLYAFGSGTRLTVV.

This rearrangement joins TRBV18 to TRBJ2-5, with no clear D. V lost 0 bases and J lost 4, with 9 bases in between. The CDR3 runs to 14 residues. Germline CDR1 and CDR2: KGHSH and LQKENI. The CDR3 DNA reads TGTGCCAGCTCACCACCGAGTAGTGTAGAGACCCAGTACTTC. Translating gives CASSPPSSVETQYF.

This clone was detected a few times. The chain is built from TRBV7-2 and TRBJ2-7; no definite D call. The length of the CDR3 is 12 residues. Germline CDR1 SGHTA, CDR2 FQGNSA. The V and J ends lost 1 base and 8 bases respectively, with 9 bases between them. The CDR3 DNA sequence: TGTGCCAGCAGCTTAGACGGCAGGAAGCAGTACTTC. Amino acids: CASSLDGRKQYF. Variable domain in full (rest from reference TRBV7-2 and TRBJ2-7): GAGVSQSPSNKVTEKGKDVELRCDPISGHTALYWYRQSLGQGLEFLIYFQGNSAPDKSGLPSDRFSAERTGGSVSTLTIQRTQQEDSAVYLCASSLDGRKQYFGPGTRLTVT.

CDR3 in DNA: TGTGCCAGCAGTGCCCAGACAGTGTACGAGCAGTACTTC. It is translated as CASSAQTVYEQYF. The chain recombines TRBV6-1 with TRBJ2-5, with D maybe TRBD1 (5 bases). The DNA matches TRBJ2-7 better at its end, which makes the J call doubtful. The germline V gene encodes CDR1 MNHNS and CDR2 SASEGT. There are 13 residues in the CDR3.

This chain uses TRBV7-3 with TRBJ2-1, with 8 bases aligning to TRBD2. Germline V gene data show CDR1 as SGHTA and CDR2 as FQGTGA. With V trimmed by 5 bases and J by 6 bases, 9 bases remained unmatched. The CDR3 consists of 15 residues. The CDR3 bases are TGTGCCAGCAGCCCCCGCCGGGGGGGCTCCAATGAGCAGTTCTTC. This gives the protein CASSPRRGGSNEQFF.

The J gene is TRBJ1-5, the V gene TRBV6-5, with 9 bases that match TRBD1. The junction had 5 bases not matched to a gene; V was cut back by 4 bases and J by 1 base. The CDR3 has 16 residues. Per the germline V gene, CDR1 is MNHEY and CDR2 is SVGAGI. This CDR3 reads CASSFTGGESNQPQHF. For the CDR3, the DNA is TGTGCCAGCAGTTTCACAGGGGGCGAGAGCAATCAGCCCCAGCATTTT.

The CDR3 DNA follows: TGTGCCACCAGCAGACCAAGCCCGGGGAACACTGAAGCTTTCTTT. Protein product: CATSRPSPGNTEAFF. J is TRBJ1-1 and V is TRBV15; D is unclear. The CDR3 runs 15 residues. The V gene lost 2 bases and the J gene lost 1 base, with 11 bases spanning the gap. Germline lookup yields CDR1 LNHNV and CDR2 YYDKDF (reference sequence).

Regarding this clone: One end of the junction does not line up with germline, which may come from a read error. The chain combines TRBV6-4 with TRBJ1-6; 7 nucleotides match TRBD1. CDR1 and CDR2 (germline): MRHNA, SNTAGT. The CDR3 runs to 14 residues. CDR3 in amino acids: CASSLGTDNPPLHF. The DNA for the CDR3 is TGTGCCAGCAGTCTTGGGACAGATAATCCACCCCTCCACTTT.

The chain links TRBV27 to TRBJ1-1; maybe TRBD1 (5 bases). The V and J ends lost 5 bases and 5 bases respectively, with 12 bases between them. Germline values: CDR1 MNHEY, CDR2 SMNVEV (reference sequence). The CDR3 covers 13 residues. This CDR3 reads CASSIGGETEAFF. In nucleotides, the CDR3 is TGTGCCAGCAGTATCGGGGGGGAGACTGAAGCTTTCTTT.

To note about this clone: The junction shows a germline mismatch at one end, possibly a read error. This rearrangement joins TRBV27 to TRBJ2-3, with TRBD2 matching over 8 bases. CDR1 and CDR2 from the germline V gene are MNHEY and SMNVEV (reference sequence). This CDR3 region has 19 residues. CDR3 loop: CASSPLGLGGVGWTDAQYF. CDR3 coding DNA: TGTGCCAGCAGTCCTCTGGGACTAGGGGGGGTGGGGTGGACAGATGCGCAGTATTTT.

The rearrangement uses TRBV6-5 and TRBJ2-1, with D unclear. The CDR3 is made up of 11 amino acids. Trimming left V 6 bases short and J 8 bases short, with 8 bases between. The germline V gene encodes CDR1 MNHEY and CDR2 SVGAGI. In DNA form, the CDR3 reads TGTGCCAGCAGCCGACTGGATGAGCAGTTCTTC. Encoded protein: CASSRLDEQFF.